The 17 T cell receptor beta chains reported below all come from one sample, sequenced in a study of blood T cell repertoires in COVID-19. Profiled with immunoSEQ multiplex PCR; TCRdb holds only in-frame clones, not every one. The sample lists roughly 150,000 clones; more than 70% were seen once. The sample taken for sequencing was peripheral blood. These receptors came from an older woman who had recovered from COVID-19.

There are a few counts of this clone. The V gene is TRBV19, the J gene TRBJ1-1; D remains unclear. This CDR3 contains 16 residues. Germline V lookup: CDR1 LNHDA, CDR2 SQIVND (reference sequence). V was shortened by 6 bases and J by 0 bases, with 17 bases between the two germline ends. CDR3 in amino acids: CASSPRVGHLNTEAFF. In DNA form, the CDR3 reads TGTGCCAGTAGCCCCCGTGTTGGGCATTTGAACACTGAAGCTTTCTTT. The whole variable domain, filled in from reference TRBV19 and TRBJ1-1, reads DGGITQSPKYLFRKEGQNVTLSCEQNLNHDAMYWYRQDPGQGLRLIYYSQIVNDFQKGDIAEGYSVSREKKESFPLTVTSAQKNPTAFYLCASSPRVGHLNTEAFFGQGTRLTVV.

V and J are TRBV6-5 and TRBJ2-2; 7 bases agree with TRBD1. The CDR3 has 15 amino acids. V was pared by 6 bases and J by 5 bases, with 9 bases of the junction left unmatched. Per the germline V gene, CDR1 is MNHEY and CDR2 is SVGAGI. The CDR3 DNA sequence: TGTGCCAGCAGCTCGTATGGGACAGCGACCGGGGAGCTGTTTTTT. Its protein product is CASSSYGTATGELFF.

The chain's CDR3 is CASSPLSTDTQYF. The CDR3 nucleotides read TGTGCCAGCAGCCCTCTTAGCACAGATACGCAGTATTTT. The rearrangement joins TRBV11-3 to TRBJ2-3, with D hard to call. V was clipped by 5 bases and J by 0 bases, with 6 bases between them. CDR1 SGHNT and CDR2 YENEEA come from the germline V gene. The CDR3 sequence is 13 residues long.

This clone occurred many times. This chain uses TRBV3-1 (or the pseudogene TRBV3-2) with TRBJ1-4, with D perhaps matching TRBD1 (5 bases). Per the germline V gene, CDR1 is LGHDT and CDR2 is YNNKEL (reference sequence). Trimming left V 0 bases short and J 3 bases short, with 8 bases between. CDR3 length equals 15 residues. CDR3 coding DNA: TGTGCCAGCAGCCAAGAGGGGCAGCCTAATGAAAAACTGTTTTTT. Protein product: CASSQEGQPNEKLFF.

The V and J genes are TRBV2 and TRBJ1-2; weak D call: TRBD1 (5 bases). The germline V gene has CDR1 SNHLY and CDR2 FYNNEI. Trimming removed 7 bases from V and 6 bases from J, with 21 bases in between. The CDR3 sequence is 15 residues long. CDR3 loop: CASNPGLPGRHGYTF. CDR3 in DNA: TGTGCCAGCAACCCGGGCCTACCAGGGCGTCATGGCTACACCTTC.

V usage is TRBV27 and J usage is TRBJ2-3; possibly TRBD1 for D (6 bases). Between the trimmed V and J ends, which lost 1 base and 5 bases, there was a span of 13 bases. The CDR3 covers 15 residues. Germline lookup yields CDR1 MNHEY and CDR2 SMNVEV (reference sequence). The CDR3 DNA reads as TGTGCCAGCAGTTTATGGGGAGTCAGGGGAGATACGCAGTATTTT. This gives the protein CASSLWGVRGDTQYF.

The chain is built from TRBV6-5 and TRBJ1-1, with a possible D match to TRBD1 (5 bases). Trimming took off 5 bases at V and 4 bases at J, with 17 bases between the two ends. CDR3 length equals 15 residues. The germline CDR1 and CDR2 sequences are MNHEY and SVGAGI. The CDR3, as DNA: TGTGCCAGCAGTACCGCGGAGGCCGGGGGCACTGAAGCTTTCTTT. Residues: CASSTAEAGGTEAFF.

The chain links TRBV5-1 to TRBJ2-7, with D possibly TRBD1 on 6 matching bases. Between the trimmed V and J ends, which lost 4 bases and 12 bases, there was a span of 26 bases. The CDR3 covers 15 residues. Germline assignment: CDR1 SGHRS and CDR2 YFSETQ. The CDR3 DNA is TGCGCCAGCAGCCCGCGCGAGGGACAAGGGGACCTGCGGTACTTC. It yields the protein CASSPREGQGDLRYF.

This chain uses TRBV15 with TRBJ1-5, with a weak D call TRBD1 (5 bases). Trimming stripped 5 bases from V and 5 bases from J, with 13 bases between. The CDR3 is made up of 14 amino acids. Germline V gene lookup returns CDR1 LNHNV and CDR2 YYDKDF (reference sequence). The CDR3: CATSRGRGDQPQHF. The CDR3 nucleotides read TGTGCCACCAGCCGAGGTCGGGGGGATCAGCCCCAGCATTTT.

The V call is TRBV30, the J call TRBJ1-4, with 8 positions matching TRBD1. The germline CDR1 and CDR2 sequences are GTSNPN and SVGIG (reference sequence). This CDR3 has 17 amino acids. Trimming took 2 bases from V and 5 from J; bases not matched to a gene: 13. The CDR3 loop reads CAWSTKPHRGGNEKLFF. The CDR3 nucleotides are TGTGCCTGGAGTACAAAACCCCACAGGGGGGGGAATGAAAAACTGTTTTTT.

The rearrangement uses TRBV10-1 and TRBJ2-7, with 7 bases lining up with TRBD2. This CDR3 is built from 15 residues. Trimming cost V 6 bases and J 2 bases; bases outside gene matches: 10. Germline loops: CDR1 WNHNN, CDR2 SYGVQD (reference sequence). This CDR3 is CASRPGGGVPYEQYF. The CDR3 DNA reads TGCGCCAGCAGACCGGGGGGAGGGGTCCCCTACGAGCAGTACTTC.

The rearrangement uses TRBV28 and TRBJ1-2; D perhaps matches TRBD1 (5 bases). Between the trimmed V and J ends, which lost 4 bases and 4 bases, there was a span of 28 bases. CDR1 is MDHEN and CDR2 is SYDVKM in the germline V gene. The CDR3 is 19 residues long. The CDR3 sequence is CASSSPLVVRGSGVYGYTF. CDR3 bases: TGTGCCAGCAGTTCCCCTTTGGTAGTACGGGGCTCGGGGGTCTATGGCTACACCTTC.

This chain links TRBV7-6 with TRBJ1-1; D might be TRBD1 (6 bases). This CDR3 comprises 14 residues. Germline V CDR1 and CDR2: SGHVS, FNYEAQ. Trimming pared 1 base from V and 7 bases from J, leaving 13 bases between. The CDR3: CASSLGDTYLEAFF. DNA of the CDR3: TGTGCCAGCAGCTTAGGGGACACGTACCTTGAAGCTTTCTTT.

The chain is built from TRBV6-2 or TRBV6-3 and TRBJ1-1; D uncertain. Germline CDR1 and CDR2: MNHEY and SVGEGT. The CDR3 sequence is 13 residues long. The germline V and J ends were trimmed by 0 bases and 7 bases, with 9 bases remaining between them. DNA of the CDR3: TGTGCCAGCAGTTACTCTGGGCAGTTTGAAGCTTTCTTT. Translated: CASSYSGQFEAFF.

This chain joins TRBV7-2 and TRBJ2-5; 12 bases map to TRBD2. V dropped 5 bases and J dropped 2; count of bases not matched to a gene: 6. Germline V gene sequence: CDR1 SGHTA, CDR2 FQGNSA. The CDR3 contains 16 residues. The CDR3, as DNA: TGTGCCAGCAGCGTCACTAGCGGGAGGATTCAAGAGACCCAGTACTTC. Translated: CASSVTSGRIQETQYF.

This chain uses TRBV7-3 with TRBJ2-3; D remains ambiguous. The CDR3 loop spans 14 amino acids. Germline V gene data show CDR1 as SGHTA and CDR2 as FQGTGA. Trimming stripped 5 bases from V and 1 base from J, with 10 bases between. The CDR3 DNA follows: TGTGCCAGCAGCACCCTGCGCGGCACAGATACGCAGTATTTT. It encodes CASSTLRGTDTQYF.

V and J are TRBV7-9 and TRBJ2-1; 7 nucleotides line up with TRBD2. The CDR3 totals 14 residues. CDR1 is SEHNR and CDR2 is FQNEAQ in the germline V gene (reference sequence). Germline trimming cut 5 bases from V and 9 bases from J; bases unmatched to any gene: 10. The CDR3: CASSRLGGSSEQFF. DNA of the CDR3: TGTGCCAGCAGCCGGCTGGGCGGGAGTTCTGAGCAGTTCTTC.